The sequence of this TCR beta chain was determined in a study of human T cells and chemical hapten exposure. Study observations and caveats: High-frequency TCRs, those above 1 in 1000, stayed the same after DPC sensitization.

Original data processing: Sequenced samples showed a median of 95,638 TCRs each, with counts running from around 20,000 to 690,000. TCRdb independently ran MiXCR on the RACE reads; one entry per CDR3 protein. These V and J calls rely on TCRdb rather than the paper's analysis. The sample carries some 180,000 distinct CDR3 sequences, about 22% recorded once. V lost 3 bases and J 1 base, leaving 8 bases between the germline ends. The CDR3 has 13 amino acids. The germline gives CDR1 DFQATT, CDR2 SNEGSKA (reference sequence). This clonotype was detected a few times. What it recognizes is unknown. Time point defined: patch test 3, about 24 weeks after DPC sensitization. Treatment reported: therapeutic diphenylcyclopropenone sensitization with weekly scalp DPC.

The origin of this receptor is a woman aged 40-49 years with alopecia areata. Some clones in this sample may be carry-over from other donors' samples. V gene TRBV20-1 combines with J gene TRBJ2-3; D ambiguous. Sequences were derived from whole blood, sampled in connection with sensitization to the hapten diphenylcyclopropenone (DPC). This CDR3 reads CSARGLGTDTQYF. The CDR3 DNA follows: TGCAGTGCTAGGGGTCTGGGCACAGATACGCAGTATTTT.